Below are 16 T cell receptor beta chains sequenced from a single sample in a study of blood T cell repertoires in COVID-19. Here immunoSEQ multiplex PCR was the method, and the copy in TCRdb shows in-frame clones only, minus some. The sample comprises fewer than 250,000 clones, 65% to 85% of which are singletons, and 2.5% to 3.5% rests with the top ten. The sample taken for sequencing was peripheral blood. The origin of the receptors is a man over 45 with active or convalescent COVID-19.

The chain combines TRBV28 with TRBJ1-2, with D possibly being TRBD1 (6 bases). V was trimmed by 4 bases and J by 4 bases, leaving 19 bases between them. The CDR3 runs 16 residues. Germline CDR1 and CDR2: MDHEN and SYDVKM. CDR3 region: CASSSFPRQAAYGYTF. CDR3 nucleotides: TGTGCCAGCAGTTCATTCCCTAGACAGGCGGCCTATGGCTACACCTTC.

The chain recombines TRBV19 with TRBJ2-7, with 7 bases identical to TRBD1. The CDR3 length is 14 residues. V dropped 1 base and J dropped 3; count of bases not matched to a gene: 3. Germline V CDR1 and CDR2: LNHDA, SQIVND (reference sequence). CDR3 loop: CASSIGPGGYEQYF. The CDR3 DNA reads TGTGCCAGTAGTATAGGTCCAGGGGGCTACGAGCAGTACTTC.

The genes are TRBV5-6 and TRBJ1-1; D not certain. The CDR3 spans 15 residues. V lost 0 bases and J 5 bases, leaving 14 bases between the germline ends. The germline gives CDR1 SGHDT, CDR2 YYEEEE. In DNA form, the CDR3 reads TGTGCCAGCAGCTTGGCTCCGGGGAGATGGACTGAAGCTTTCTTT. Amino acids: CASSLAPGRWTEAFF.

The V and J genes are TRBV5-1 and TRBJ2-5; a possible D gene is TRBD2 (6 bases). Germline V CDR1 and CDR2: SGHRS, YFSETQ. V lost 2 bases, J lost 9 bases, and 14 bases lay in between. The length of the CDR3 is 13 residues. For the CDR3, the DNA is TGCGCCAGCAGCTTCGGAGGGGAAGGGGCCCAGTACTTC. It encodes CASSFGGEGAQYF.

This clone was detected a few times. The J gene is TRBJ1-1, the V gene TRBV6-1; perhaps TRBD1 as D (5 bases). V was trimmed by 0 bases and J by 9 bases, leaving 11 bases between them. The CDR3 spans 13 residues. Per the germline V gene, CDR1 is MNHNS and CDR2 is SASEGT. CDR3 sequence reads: CASSEASGRKAFF. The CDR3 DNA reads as TGTGCCAGCAGTGAAGCGTCAGGGCGGAAAGCTTTCTTT.

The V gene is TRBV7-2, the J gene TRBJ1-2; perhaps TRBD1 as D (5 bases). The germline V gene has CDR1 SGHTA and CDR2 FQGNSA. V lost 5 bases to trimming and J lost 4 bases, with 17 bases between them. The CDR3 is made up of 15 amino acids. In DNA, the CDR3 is TGTGCCAGCAGCCCTAGCGGGGGACGGCGCTATGGCTACACCTTC. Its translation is CASSPSGGRRYGYTF.

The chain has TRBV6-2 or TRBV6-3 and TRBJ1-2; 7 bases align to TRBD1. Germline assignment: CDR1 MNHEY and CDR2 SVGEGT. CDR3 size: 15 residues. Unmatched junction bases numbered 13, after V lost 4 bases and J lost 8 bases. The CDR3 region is CASSSDRPSIVGYTF. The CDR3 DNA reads TGTGCCAGCAGTTCGGACAGGCCGTCTATTGTCGGCTACACCTTC.

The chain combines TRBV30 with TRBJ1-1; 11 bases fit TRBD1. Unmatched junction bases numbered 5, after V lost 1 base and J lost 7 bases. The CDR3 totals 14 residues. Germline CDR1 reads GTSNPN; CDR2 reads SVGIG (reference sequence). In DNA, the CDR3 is TGTGCCTGGAGTGCGGACAGGGGGCAAGGTGAAGCTTTCTTT. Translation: CAWSADRGQGEAFF.

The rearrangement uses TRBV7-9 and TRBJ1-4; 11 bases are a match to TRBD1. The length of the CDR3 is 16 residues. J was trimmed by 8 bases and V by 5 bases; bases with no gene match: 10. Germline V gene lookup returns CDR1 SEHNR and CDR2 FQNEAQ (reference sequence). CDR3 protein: CASSRGQGGRREKLFF. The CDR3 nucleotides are TGTGCCAGCAGCAGGGGACAGGGGGGCAGAAGGGAAAAACTGTTTTTT.

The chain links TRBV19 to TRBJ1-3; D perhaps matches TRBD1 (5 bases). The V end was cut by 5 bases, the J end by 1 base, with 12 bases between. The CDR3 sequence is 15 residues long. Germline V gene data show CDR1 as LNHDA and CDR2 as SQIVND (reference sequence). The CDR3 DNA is TGTGCCAGTAGTGGACACCGGCGGTCTGGAAACACCATATATTTT. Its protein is CASSGHRRSGNTIYF. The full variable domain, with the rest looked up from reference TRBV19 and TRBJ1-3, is DGGITQSPKYLFRKEGQNVTLSCEQNLNHDAMYWYRQDPGQGLRLIYYSQIVNDFQKGDIAEGYSVSREKKESFPLTVTSAQKNPTAFYLCASSGHRRSGNTIYFGEGSWLTVV.

CDR3 coding DNA: TGTGCCAGCAGTCATTACTTCAGGGAGGATGGCTACACCTTC. It is translated as CASSHYFREDGYTF. The genes are TRBV6-5 and TRBJ1-2, with a tentative D call TRBD1 (5 bases). Trimming shortened V by 5 bases and J by 6 bases, and 16 bases separated the two germline ends. This CDR3 has 14 residues. Germline V lookup: CDR1 MNHEY, CDR2 SVGAGI.

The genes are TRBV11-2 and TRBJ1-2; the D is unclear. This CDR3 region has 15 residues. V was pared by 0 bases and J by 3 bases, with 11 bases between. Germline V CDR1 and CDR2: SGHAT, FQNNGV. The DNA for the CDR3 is TGTGCCAGCAGCTTAGAGGGAGTGCTTGACTATGGCTACACCTTC. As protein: CASSLEGVLDYGYTF.

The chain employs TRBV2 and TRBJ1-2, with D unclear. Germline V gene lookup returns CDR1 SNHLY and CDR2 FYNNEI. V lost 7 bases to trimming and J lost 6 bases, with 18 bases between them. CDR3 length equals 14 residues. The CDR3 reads CASTPDLTRDGYTF. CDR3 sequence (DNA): TGTGCCAGCACCCCGGACTTAACAAGAGATGGCTACACCTTC.

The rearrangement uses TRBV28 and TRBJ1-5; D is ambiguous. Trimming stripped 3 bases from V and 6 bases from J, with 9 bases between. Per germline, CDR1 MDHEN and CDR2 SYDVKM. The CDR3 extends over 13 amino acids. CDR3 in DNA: TGTGCCAGCAGTTTCATGTTGAGTCAGCCCCAGCATTTT. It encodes CASSFMLSQPQHF. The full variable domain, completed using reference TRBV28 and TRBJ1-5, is DVKVTQSSRYLVKRTGEKVFLECVQDMDHENMFWYRQDPGLGLRLIYFSYDVKMKEKGDIPEGYSVSREKKERFSLILESASTNQTSMYLCASSFMLSQPQHFGDGTRLSIL.

CDR3 amino acids: CASSTPGGNTEAFF. The DNA of the CDR3 is TGTGCCAGTAGTACCCCGGGAGGGAACACTGAAGCTTTCTTT. This chain links TRBV19 with TRBJ1-1; D unclear. Germline loops: CDR1 LNHDA, CDR2 SQIVND (reference sequence). The ends were cut back, 4 bases at V and 1 base at J, with 10 bases in the middle. This CDR3 region has 14 residues.

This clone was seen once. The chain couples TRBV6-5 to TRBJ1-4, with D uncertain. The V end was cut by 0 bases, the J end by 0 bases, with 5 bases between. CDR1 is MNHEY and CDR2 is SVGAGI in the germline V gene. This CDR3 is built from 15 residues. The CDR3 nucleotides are TGTGCCAGCAGTTACTCGAGTACAACTAATGAAAAACTGTTTTTT. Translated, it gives CASSYSSTTNEKLFF.